One sample yielded the 27 T cell receptor beta chains listed below, sequenced in a study of blood T cell repertoires in COVID-19. Profiling relied on immunoSEQ multiplex PCR, and the TCRdb table lists in-frame clones only, not all of them. The sample holds 270,000 or so clones; approximately 84% are singletons and the top ten take almost 1.5%. Input material: peripheral blood. The receptors here all came from a human donor with COVID-19, enrolled during active disease. The donor label of this sample is uncertain.

The J gene is TRBJ2-7, the V gene TRBV7-3, with 7 nucleotides matching TRBD1. The CDR3 has 15 amino acids. CDR1 SGHTA and CDR2 FQGTGA come from the germline V gene. Losses at the gene ends were 4 bases for V and 2 bases for J; bases not matched to a gene: 8. The CDR3 loop is CASSSRQGTTYEQYF. For the CDR3, the DNA is TGTGCCAGCAGCTCAAGACAGGGAACGACCTACGAGCAGTACTTC.

The rearrangement joins TRBV11-2 to TRBJ1-3, with D perhaps matching TRBD1 (5 bases). The CDR3 has 16 amino acids. V was clipped by 0 bases and J by 2 bases, with 11 bases between them. Germline assignment: CDR1 SGHAT and CDR2 FQNNGV. The CDR3 region has the DNA TGTGCCAGCAGCTTAGATCTCAGGGTTACTGGAAACACCATATATTTT. It is translated as CASSLDLRVTGNTIYF.

The chain joins TRBV18 to TRBJ2-3; 9 nucleotides match TRBD2. Germline values: CDR1 KGHSH, CDR2 LQKENI. Germline trimming cut 2 bases from V and 4 bases from J; bases unmatched to any gene: 7. The CDR3 loop spans 16 amino acids. The CDR3 loop is CASSPSSGMVADTQYF. DNA for the CDR3: TGTGCCAGCTCACCATCTAGCGGGATGGTTGCAGATACGCAGTATTTT.

V is TRBV7-2 and J is TRBJ1-2, with 9 bases lining up with TRBD1. J gave up 7 bases and V 5 bases, and 8 bases lay outside the gene matches. Germline V CDR1 and CDR2: SGHTA, FQGNSA. This CDR3 contains 14 residues. This CDR3 is CASSGTGRLTGYTF. The CDR3 coding sequence is TGTGCCAGCAGCGGGACAGGGAGATTGACTGGCTACACCTTC.

The gene calls are TRBV6-5 and TRBJ1-5; perhaps TRBD1 as D (5 bases). Germline lookup yields CDR1 MNHEY and CDR2 SVGAGI. The CDR3 runs to 13 residues. With 8 bases removed from V and 5 bases from J, the gap between germline ends came to 13 bases. Written as DNA, the CDR3 is TGTGCCAGCGGAGACAGAAAACATCAGCCCCAGCATTTT. Translation gives CASGDRKHQPQHF.

The gene calls are TRBV9 and TRBJ2-4; 8 positions match TRBD2. The CDR3 is made up of 16 amino acids. The V gene's germline CDR1 is SGDLS and CDR2 YYNGEE. After removal of 0 bases from V and 7 bases from J, the junction contained 9 bases not matched to a gene. The CDR3 protein is CASSVDQLAEGNIQYF. CDR3 coding DNA: TGTGCCAGCAGCGTAGACCAACTAGCGGAGGGGAACATTCAGTACTTC.

This chain uses TRBV29-1 with TRBJ1-1; tentatively, D is TRBD1 (5 bases). Germline CDR1 SQVTM, CDR2 ANQGSEA. The CDR3 length is 14 residues. V lost 4 bases to trimming and J lost 2 bases, with 14 bases between them. CDR3 nucleotide sequence: TGCAGCGTTGTCCCTCAAACAGGCAACACTGAAGCTTTCTTT. It codes for CSVVPQTGNTEAFF.

The J gene is TRBJ2-1, the V gene TRBV5-1, with D unresolved. With 0 bases removed from V and 4 bases from J, the gap between germline ends came to 14 bases. The CDR3 spans 16 residues. Germline CDR1 SGHRS, CDR2 YFSETQ. CDR3 DNA: TGCGCCAGCAGCTTGGAGCCCAGCGCCCATTACAATGAGCAGTTCTTC. As protein: CASSLEPSAHYNEQFF.

The chain links TRBV6-2 or TRBV6-3 to TRBJ2-1; TRBD2 agrees at 14 bases. The V segment lost 2 bases and the J segment 9 bases; nucleotides outside the gene matches: 9. This CDR3 is 17 amino acids long. Germline lookup yields CDR1 MNHEY and CDR2 SVGEGT. CDR3 residues: CASSYGTSGRLVGEQFF. The CDR3 nucleotides read TGTGCCAGCAGTTACGGGACTAGCGGGAGATTAGTGGGTGAGCAGTTCTTC.

V gene TRBV29-1 combines with J gene TRBJ1-1, with 7 bases fitting TRBD1. V lost 4 bases to trimming and J lost 1 base; unmatched junction nucleotides: 6. From germline, CDR1 is SQVTM and CDR2 ANQGSEA. The CDR3 consists of 14 residues. The CDR3: CSVGYAGGNTEAFF. The CDR3 bases are TGCAGCGTTGGGTATGCAGGGGGGAACACTGAAGCTTTCTTT.

This clone was seen more than once but under ten times. This chain joins TRBV7-9 and TRBJ1-1; TRBD1 matches at 10 bases. The V gene's germline CDR1 is SEHNR and CDR2 FQNEAQ (reference sequence). The CDR3 spans 14 residues. V was pared by 5 bases and J by 3 bases, with 3 bases of the junction left unmatched. CDR3 in amino acids: CASSDGTGDTEAFF. CDR3 nucleotides: TGTGCCAGCAGCGACGGGACAGGGGACACTGAAGCTTTCTTT.

The chain combines TRBV7-2 with TRBJ1-4; D may be TRBD1 (5 bases). V was clipped by 5 bases and J by 3 bases, with 10 bases between them. The CDR3 length is 14 residues. Germline CDR1 reads SGHTA; CDR2 reads FQGNSA. The CDR3 spells CASSRGLSNEKLFF. The CDR3 DNA reads TGTGCCAGCAGCCGGGGACTATCTAATGAAAAACTGTTTTTT.

The genes are TRBV3-1 (or the pseudogene TRBV3-2) and TRBJ1-2, with D possibly TRBD1 on 5 matching bases. Germline V lookup: CDR1 LGHDT, CDR2 YNNKEL (reference sequence). This CDR3 is 13 amino acids long. V was pared by 8 bases and J by 7 bases, with 17 bases between. The CDR3 protein is CASAQGFVRGYTF. The CDR3 DNA reads as TGTGCCAGCGCCCAGGGATTTGTCCGTGGCTACACCTTC.

J is TRBJ2-3 and V is TRBV7-9; D may be TRBD2 (6 bases). Germline CDR1 is SEHNR and CDR2 is FQNEAQ (reference sequence). V lost 7 bases and J 5 bases, leaving 22 bases between the germline ends. The CDR3 is 16 amino acids. CDR3 amino acids: CASTSTRGGQQDTQYF. The CDR3 region has the DNA TGTGCCAGCACCTCGACTAGGGGTGGGCAGCAAGATACGCAGTATTTT.

V gene TRBV6-1 combines with J gene TRBJ1-4; no firm D call. V shed 1 base and J shed 8 bases, with 14 bases lying between them. The CDR3 spans 15 residues. Per germline, CDR1 MNHNS and CDR2 SASEGT. Here the CDR3 reads CASSEDGREEEKLFF. The CDR3 DNA reads TGTGCCAGCAGTGAAGATGGGAGGGAAGAGGAAAAACTGTTTTTT.

This clone is a singleton in its sample. The chain uses TRBV2 and TRBJ1-4; 10 bases map to TRBD1. The V segment lost 6 bases and the J segment 7 bases; nucleotides outside the gene matches: 2. CDR3 length: 13 residues. Germline V lookup: CDR1 SNHLY, CDR2 FYNNEI. CDR3 residues: CASRRDRGEKLFF. The CDR3 DNA sequence: TGTGCCAGCAGGCGGGACAGGGGTGAAAAACTGTTTTTT.

The rearrangement links TRBV6-6 to TRBJ2-7, with 7 bases identical to TRBD1. Germline assignment: CDR1 MNHNY and CDR2 SVGAGI (reference sequence). This CDR3 comprises 14 residues. The junction had 2 bases not matched to a gene; V was cut back by 2 bases and J by 1 base. The CDR3, as DNA: TGTGCCAGCAGTTACCTGGACAGGTCCTACGAGCAGTACTTC. As protein: CASSYLDRSYEQYF.

A word on this clone: The same CDR3 arises from other DNA sequences in this sample as well. The chain joins TRBV9 to TRBJ2-1; 16 bases agree with TRBD2. Trimming removed 3 bases from V and 7 bases from J; junction bases left unmatched: 1. The CDR3 has 15 amino acids. Looked up from germline, CDR1 is SGDLS and CDR2 is YYNGEE. CDR3 loop: CASSAGLAGGNEQFF. CDR3 bases: TGTGCCAGCAGCGCGGGACTAGCGGGAGGGAATGAGCAGTTCTTC. Combining the CDR3 with reference TRBV9 and TRBJ2-1 gives the whole variable domain DSGVTQTPKHLITATGQRVTLRCSPRSGDLSVYWYQQSLDQGLQFLIQYYNGEERAKGNILERFSAQQFPDLHSELNLSSLELGDSALYFCASSAGLAGGNEQFFGPGTRLTVL.

This clone was seen only a few times. V is TRBV5-4 and J is TRBJ2-6; maybe TRBD2 (6 bases). Germline V gene lookup returns CDR1 SGHNT and CDR2 YYREEE (reference sequence). The V end lost 4 bases, the J end lost 3 bases, and 11 bases lay between the germline ends. CDR3 size: 15 residues. The CDR3 is CASSRKGGGANVLTF. CDR3 bases: TGTGCCAGCAGCCGGAAGGGAGGTGGGGCCAACGTCCTGACTTTC.

The CDR3 loop reads CASSLSGRGETQYF. DNA of the CDR3: TGCGCCAGCAGCTTGTCCGGTAGGGGAGAGACCCAGTACTTC. The genes are TRBV5-1 and TRBJ2-5, with TRBD1 as a possible D gene (5 bases). Trimming took 1 base from V and 4 from J, leaving 11 bases between them. From germline, CDR1 is SGHRS and CDR2 YFSETQ. This CDR3 contains 14 residues.

This clone was observed a single time. V gene TRBV5-6 combines with J gene TRBJ2-5; D gene unclear. V was clipped by 0 bases and J by 5 bases, with 8 bases between them. The CDR3 is 13 amino acids. Germline assignment: CDR1 SGHDT and CDR2 YYEEEE. CDR3 loop: CASSLVRWETQYF. The DNA for the CDR3 is TGTGCCAGCAGCTTGGTCAGGTGGGAGACCCAGTACTTC.

The chain uses TRBV18 and TRBJ1-5; 8 bases line up with TRBD1. Trimming cost V 3 bases and J 4 bases; bases outside gene matches: 5. CDR3 size: 15 residues. Germline V gene lookup returns CDR1 KGHSH and CDR2 LQKENI. The CDR3 here is CASSPGQGPNQPQHF. Written as DNA, the CDR3 is TGTGCCAGCTCACCCGGACAGGGTCCTAATCAGCCCCAGCATTTT.

V usage is TRBV21-1 and J usage is TRBJ2-3; the table's D call of TRBD1 was not tested on the DNA. TRBV21-1 is a known pseudogene. The CDR3 covers 17 residues. The CDR3 protein is CASSNTRDRGYADTQYF. DNA for the CDR3: TGTGCCAGCAGCAACACCCGGGACAGGGGGTACGCAGATACGCAGTATTTT.

The chain carries TRBV5-1 and TRBJ2-3; D possibly corresponds to TRBD1 (5 bases). Germline CDR1 and CDR2: SGHRS and YFSETQ. Trimming took off 1 base at V and 0 bases at J, with 18 bases between the two ends. The CDR3 sequence is 18 residues long. The CDR3 DNA reads TGCGCCAGCAGCTTGACGGTCTTTGACAGCGCTAGCACAGATACGCAGTATTTT. Translated, it gives CASSLTVFDSASTDTQYF.

This clone appeared a single time. This chain uses TRBV29-1 with TRBJ2-7, with D tentatively TRBD1 (5 bases). V lost 1 base, J lost 2 bases, and 12 bases lay in between. The CDR3 is made up of 14 amino acids. Germline V CDR1 and CDR2: SQVTM, ANQGSEA. This chain's CDR3 is CSVEVSGRPYEQYF. The DNA for the CDR3 is TGCAGCGTTGAAGTTTCAGGGCGCCCCTACGAGCAGTACTTC.

Only one count was recorded for this clone. The chain couples TRBV2 to TRBJ1-2; 7 nucleotides match TRBD1. V lost 6 bases to trimming and J lost 4 bases; unmatched junction nucleotides: 5. The CDR3 sequence is 13 residues long. Germline values: CDR1 SNHLY, CDR2 FYNNEI. The CDR3 region is CASSVDRAYGYTF. The CDR3 DNA is TGTGCCAGCAGCGTAGACAGGGCCTATGGCTACACCTTC.

V usage is TRBV2 and J usage is TRBJ1-6; tentative D call: TRBD1 (6 bases). CDR3 length: 15 residues. CDR1 SNHLY and CDR2 FYNNEI come from the germline V gene. Trimming cost V 3 bases and J 5 bases, with 11 bases left between them. The CDR3 DNA reads as TGTGCCAGCAGTGACAGGGGTTCGGATAATTCACCCCTCCACTTT. Its translation is CASSDRGSDNSPLHF.